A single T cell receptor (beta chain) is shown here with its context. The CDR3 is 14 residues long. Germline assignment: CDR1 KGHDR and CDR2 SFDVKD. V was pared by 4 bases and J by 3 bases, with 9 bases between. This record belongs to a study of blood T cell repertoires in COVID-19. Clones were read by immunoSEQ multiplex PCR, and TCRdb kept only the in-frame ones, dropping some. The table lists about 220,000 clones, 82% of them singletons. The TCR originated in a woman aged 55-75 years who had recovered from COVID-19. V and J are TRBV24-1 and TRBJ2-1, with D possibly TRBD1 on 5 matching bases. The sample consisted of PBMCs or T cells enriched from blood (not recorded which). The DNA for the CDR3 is TGTGCCACCAGTGAGGGCAGGGTCTACAATGAGCAGTTCTTC. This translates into CATSEGRVYNEQFF.